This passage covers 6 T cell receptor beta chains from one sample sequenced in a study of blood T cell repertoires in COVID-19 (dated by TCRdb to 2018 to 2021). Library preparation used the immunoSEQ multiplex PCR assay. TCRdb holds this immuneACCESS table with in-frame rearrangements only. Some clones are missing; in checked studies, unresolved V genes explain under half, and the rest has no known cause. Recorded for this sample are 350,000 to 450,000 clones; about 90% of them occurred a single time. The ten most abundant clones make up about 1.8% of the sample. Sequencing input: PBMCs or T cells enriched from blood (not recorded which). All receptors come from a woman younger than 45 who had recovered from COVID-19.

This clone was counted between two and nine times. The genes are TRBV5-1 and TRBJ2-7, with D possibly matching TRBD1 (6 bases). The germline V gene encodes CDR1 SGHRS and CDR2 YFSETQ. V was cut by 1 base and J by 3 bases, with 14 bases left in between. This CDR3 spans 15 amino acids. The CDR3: CASSLWSGVGYEQYF. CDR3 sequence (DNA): TGCGCCAGCAGCTTGTGGTCAGGGGTAGGCTACGAGCAGTACTTC.

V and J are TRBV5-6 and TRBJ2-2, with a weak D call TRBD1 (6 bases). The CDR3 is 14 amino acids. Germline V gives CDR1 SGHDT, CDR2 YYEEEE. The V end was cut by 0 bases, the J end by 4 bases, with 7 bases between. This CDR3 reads CASSLDRVTGELFF. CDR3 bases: TGTGCCAGCAGCTTGGACAGGGTCACCGGGGAGCTGTTTTTT.

For the CDR3, the DNA is TGTGCCAGCAGCCCCAGGGGCCCCCTGGGGGACTATGGCTACACCTTC. Protein: CASSPRGPLGDYGYTF. This chain joins TRBV7-9 and TRBJ1-2, with D maybe TRBD1 (6 bases). Germline CDR1 reads SEHNR; CDR2 reads FQNEAQ (reference sequence). V gave up 5 bases and J gave up 3 bases, with 19 bases separating them. The CDR3 consists of 16 residues.

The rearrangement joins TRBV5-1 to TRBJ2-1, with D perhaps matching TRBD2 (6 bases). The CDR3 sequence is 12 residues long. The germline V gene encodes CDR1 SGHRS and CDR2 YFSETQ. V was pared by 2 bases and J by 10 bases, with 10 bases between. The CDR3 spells CASSFASEEQFF. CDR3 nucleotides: TGCGCCAGCAGCTTTGCTAGCGAAGAGCAGTTCTTC.

CDR3 DNA sequence: TGTGCCAGCAGATCTACTGGGGCCAACGTCCTGACTTTC. Translated, it gives CASRSTGANVLTF. This chain joins TRBV27 and TRBJ2-6; D remains ambiguous. V lost 6 bases and J lost 2, with 5 bases in between. This CDR3 is 13 amino acids long. Germline V gene lookup returns CDR1 MNHEY and CDR2 SMNVEV (reference sequence).

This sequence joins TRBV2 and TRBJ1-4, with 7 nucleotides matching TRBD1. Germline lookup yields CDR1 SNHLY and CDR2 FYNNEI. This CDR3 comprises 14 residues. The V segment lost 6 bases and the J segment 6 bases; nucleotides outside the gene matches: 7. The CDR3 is CASSPTGTDEKLFF. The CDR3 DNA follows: TGTGCCAGCAGCCCGACAGGGACGGATGAAAAACTGTTTTTT.